This TCR beta chain was observed in a study of blood T cell repertoires in COVID-19. Sequenced by immunoSEQ multiplex PCR; TCRdb stores in-frame clones only, minus some. The sample contains tens of thousands of clones, roughly four fifths of which appear only once. The clonotype originates from a man between 65 and 79 years old with acute or convalescent COVID-19. The sequencing input was peripheral blood.

CDR3 sequence: CASSEILSQGLAKNIQYF. DNA of the CDR3: TGTGCCAGCAGTGAAATTCTATCGCAGGGGCTAGCCAAAAACATTCAGTACTTC. The V and J genes are TRBV2 and TRBJ2-4, with a weak D call TRBD1 (6 bases). The CDR3 is made up of 18 amino acids. V lost 2 bases, J lost 0 bases, and 17 bases lay in between. Germline-derived CDR1 and CDR2 are SNHLY and FYNNEI. Full variable domain (missing parts from reference TRBV2 and TRBJ2-4): EPEVTQTPSHQVTQMGQEVILRCVPISNHLYFYWYRQILGQKVEFLVSFYNNEISEKSEIFDDQFSVERPDGSNFTLKIRSTKLEDSAMYFCASSEILSQGLAKNIQYFGAGTRLSVL.